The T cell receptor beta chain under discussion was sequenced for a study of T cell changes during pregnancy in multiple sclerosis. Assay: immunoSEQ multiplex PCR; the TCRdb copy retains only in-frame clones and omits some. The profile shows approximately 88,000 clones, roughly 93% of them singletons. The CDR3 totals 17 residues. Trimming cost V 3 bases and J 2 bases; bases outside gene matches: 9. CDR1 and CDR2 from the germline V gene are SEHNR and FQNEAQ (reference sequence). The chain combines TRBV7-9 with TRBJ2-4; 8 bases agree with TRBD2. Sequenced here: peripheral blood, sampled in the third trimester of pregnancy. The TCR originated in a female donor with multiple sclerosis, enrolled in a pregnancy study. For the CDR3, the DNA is TGTGCCAGCAGCTTGGGGCCCCGCGGGGGGTCCAAAAACATTCAGTACTTC. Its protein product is CASSLGPRGGSKNIQYF.